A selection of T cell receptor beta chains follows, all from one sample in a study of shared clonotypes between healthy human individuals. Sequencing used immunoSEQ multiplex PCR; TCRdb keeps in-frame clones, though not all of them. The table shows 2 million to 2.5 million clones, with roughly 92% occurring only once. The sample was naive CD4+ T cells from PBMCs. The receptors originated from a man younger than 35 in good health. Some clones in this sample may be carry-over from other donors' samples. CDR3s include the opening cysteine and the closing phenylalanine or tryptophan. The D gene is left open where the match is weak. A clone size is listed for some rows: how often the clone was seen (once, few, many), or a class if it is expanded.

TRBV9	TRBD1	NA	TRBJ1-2	TGTGCCAGCAGCTCACCAAATTCGATACAGGGGTACTATGGCTACACCTTC	CASSSPNSIQGYYGYTF
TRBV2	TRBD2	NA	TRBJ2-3	TGTGCCAGCAGTGAATGGCGGGAGGGGACAGATACGCAGTATTTT	CASSEWREGTDTQYF
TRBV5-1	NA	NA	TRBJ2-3	TGCGCCAGCAGCTTATTGGGACTGGGGTACACAGATACGCAGTATTTT	CASSLLGLGYTDTQYF
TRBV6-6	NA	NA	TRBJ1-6	TGTGCCAGCCTTTCCAGTGGGGGCAGCCGGTCACCCCTCCACTTT	CASLSSGGSRSPLHF
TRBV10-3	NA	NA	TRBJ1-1	TGTGCCATCTTGCGGGGGGACATGAACACTGAAGCTTTCTTT	CAILRGDMNTEAFF
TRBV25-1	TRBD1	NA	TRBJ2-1	TGTGCCAGCAGAAACAGGGGTTATGAGCAGTTCTTC	CASRNRGYEQFF
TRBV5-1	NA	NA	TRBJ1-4	TGCGCCAGCAGCTTGGAAACTAATGAAAAACTGTTTTTT	CASSLETNEKLFF
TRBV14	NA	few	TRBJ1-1	TGTGCCAGCAGCCGGACGGAGAACACTGAAGCTTTCTTT	CASSRTENTEAFF
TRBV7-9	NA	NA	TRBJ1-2	TGTGCCAGCAGCTATAGCGCCCCCTATGGCTACACCTTC	CASSYSAPYGYTF
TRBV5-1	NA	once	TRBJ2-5	TGCGCCAGCAGCTTGGGGCCAGCGGAAGAGACCCAGTACTTC	CASSLGPAEETQYF
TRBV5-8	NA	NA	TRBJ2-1	TGTGCCAGCAGCCAACAAACCTACAATGAGCAGTTCTTC	CASSQQTYNEQFF
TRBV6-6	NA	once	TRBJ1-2	TGTGCCAGCAGTTCCCGGACGGTGAACAACTATGGCTACACCTTC	CASSSRTVNNYGYTF
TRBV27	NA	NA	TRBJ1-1	TGTGCCAGCAGTACCACCGGGACCTCGAAAGCTTTCTTT	CASSTTGTSKAFF
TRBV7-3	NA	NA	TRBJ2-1	TGTGCCAGCAGCTTAGGAGGGCCATGGGATGAGCAGTTCTTC	CASSLGGPWDEQFF
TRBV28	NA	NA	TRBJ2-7	TGTGCCAGCAGCTCTGGGGGGGAGACAGGGGACTACGAGCAGTACTTC	CASSSGGETGDYEQYF
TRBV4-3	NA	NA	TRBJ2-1	TGCGCCAGCAGCCAAGATCTGAGACAGGAGGACAATGAGCAGTTCTTC	CASSQDLRQEDNEQFF
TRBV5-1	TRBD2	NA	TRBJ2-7	TGCGCCAGCAGCTTGGGCGGGAGGGCCTACGAGCAGTACTTC	CASSLGGRAYEQYF
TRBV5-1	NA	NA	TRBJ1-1	TGCGCCAGCAGCTTGTCTGGGCGGACCGGGACTGAAGCTTTCTTT	CASSLSGRTGTEAFF
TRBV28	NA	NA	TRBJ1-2	TGTGCCAGCAGACGACTGCAGGACTATGGCTACACCTTC	CASRRLQDYGYTF
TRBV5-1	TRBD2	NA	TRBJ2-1	TGCGCCAGCAGCTCCCGACTAGCGGGAGCGGATGAGCAGTTCTTC	CASSSRLAGADEQFF
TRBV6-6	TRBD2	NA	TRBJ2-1	TGTGCCAGCCGGGAGGGGACTAGCGGGAATGAGCAGTTCTTC	CASREGTSGNEQFF
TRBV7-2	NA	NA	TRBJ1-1	TGTGCCAGCAGGTTTGAAGGCCAGAACACTGAAGCTTTCTTT	CASRFEGQNTEAFF
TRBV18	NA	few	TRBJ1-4	TGTGCCAGCTCACCAGCGGCAGGGTTTGATGAAAAACTGTTTTTT	CASSPAAGFDEKLFF
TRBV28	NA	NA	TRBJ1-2	TGTGCCATCGAAGGTGGTAGGGGAACCTATGGCTACACCTTC	CAIEGGRGTYGYTF
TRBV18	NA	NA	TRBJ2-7	TGTGCCAGCTCACCATTGGCTGGGACGGTCTCCTACGAGCAGTACTTC	CASSPLAGTVSYEQYF
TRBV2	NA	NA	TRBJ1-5	TGTGCCAGCAGACCCCAGTCCAATCAGCCCCAGCATTTT	CASRPQSNQPQHF
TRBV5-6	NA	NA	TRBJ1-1	TGTGCCAGCAGCTTGGGCGACAGAGCATCGAACACTGAAGCTTTCTTT	CASSLGDRASNTEAFF
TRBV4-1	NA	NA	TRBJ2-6	TGCGCCAGCAGCCAAGGCGTCATCAGGGCCAGCTCTGGGGCCAACGTCCTGACTTTC	CASSQGVIRASSGANVLTF
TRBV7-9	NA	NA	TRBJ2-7	TGTGCCAGCAGCCCGGGGTACGAGCAGTACTTC	CASSPGYEQYF
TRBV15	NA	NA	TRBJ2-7	TGTGCCACCAGCAGTGCGCCAGTAATCTACGAGCAGTACTTC	CATSSAPVIYEQYF
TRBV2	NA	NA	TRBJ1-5	TGTGCCAGCAGTGAAGCAGGGGGGGGCAATCAGCCCCAGCATTTT	CASSEAGGGNQPQHF
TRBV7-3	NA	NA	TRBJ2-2	TGTGCCAGCAGCCTCCTACTAAACACCGGGGAGCTGTTTTTT	CASSLLLNTGELFF